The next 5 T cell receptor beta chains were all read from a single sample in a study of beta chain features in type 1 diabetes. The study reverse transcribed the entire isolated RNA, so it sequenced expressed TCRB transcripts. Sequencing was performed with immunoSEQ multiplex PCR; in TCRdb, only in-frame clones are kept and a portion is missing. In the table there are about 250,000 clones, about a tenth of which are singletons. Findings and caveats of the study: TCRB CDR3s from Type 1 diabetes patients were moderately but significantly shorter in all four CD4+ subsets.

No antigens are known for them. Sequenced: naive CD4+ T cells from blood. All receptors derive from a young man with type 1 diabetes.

CDR3 amino acids: CASSVRVNTEAFF. Here the CDR3 DNA reads TGTGCCAGCAGCGTACGGGTGAACACTGAAGCTTTCTTT. The V gene is TRBV5-8, the J gene TRBJ1-1, with D hard to call. The length of the CDR3 is 13 residues. Germline lookup yields CDR1 SGHTS and CDR2 YDEGEE. V gave up 4 bases and J gave up 0 bases, with 7 bases separating them.

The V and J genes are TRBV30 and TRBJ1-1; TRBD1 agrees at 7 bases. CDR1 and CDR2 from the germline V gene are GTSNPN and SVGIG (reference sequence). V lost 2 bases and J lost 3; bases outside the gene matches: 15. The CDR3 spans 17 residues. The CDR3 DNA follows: TGTGCCTGGAGTCGAAAAGAAAGGGACAGCTGGTACACTGAAGCTTTCTTT. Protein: CAWSRKERDSWYTEAFF. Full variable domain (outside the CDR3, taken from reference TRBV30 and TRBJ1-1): SQTIHQWPATLVQPVGSPLSLECTVEGTSNPNLYWYRQAAGRGLQLLFYSVGIGQISSEVPQNLSASRPQDRQFILSSKKLLLSDSGFYLCAWSRKERDSWYTEAFFGQGTRLTVV.

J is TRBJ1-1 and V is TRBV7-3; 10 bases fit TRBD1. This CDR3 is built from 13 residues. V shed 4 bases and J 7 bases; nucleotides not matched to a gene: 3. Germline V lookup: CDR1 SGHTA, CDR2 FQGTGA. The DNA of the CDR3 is TGTGCCAGCAGCTCCCGGGACAGGGGTGAAGCTTTCTTT. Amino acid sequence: CASSSRDRGEAFF.

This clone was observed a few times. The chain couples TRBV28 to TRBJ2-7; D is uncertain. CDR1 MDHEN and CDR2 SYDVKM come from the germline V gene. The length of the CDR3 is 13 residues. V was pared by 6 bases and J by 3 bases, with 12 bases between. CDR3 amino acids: CASRPTRYYEQYF. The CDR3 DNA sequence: TGTGCCAGCAGACCGACACGATACTACGAGCAGTACTTC.

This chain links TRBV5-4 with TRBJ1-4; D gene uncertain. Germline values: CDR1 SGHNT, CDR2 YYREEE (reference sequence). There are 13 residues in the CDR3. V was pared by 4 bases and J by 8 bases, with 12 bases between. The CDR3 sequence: CASSVVGSEKLFF. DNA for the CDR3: TGTGCCAGCAGCGTCGTGGGGAGCGAAAAACTGTTTTTT.